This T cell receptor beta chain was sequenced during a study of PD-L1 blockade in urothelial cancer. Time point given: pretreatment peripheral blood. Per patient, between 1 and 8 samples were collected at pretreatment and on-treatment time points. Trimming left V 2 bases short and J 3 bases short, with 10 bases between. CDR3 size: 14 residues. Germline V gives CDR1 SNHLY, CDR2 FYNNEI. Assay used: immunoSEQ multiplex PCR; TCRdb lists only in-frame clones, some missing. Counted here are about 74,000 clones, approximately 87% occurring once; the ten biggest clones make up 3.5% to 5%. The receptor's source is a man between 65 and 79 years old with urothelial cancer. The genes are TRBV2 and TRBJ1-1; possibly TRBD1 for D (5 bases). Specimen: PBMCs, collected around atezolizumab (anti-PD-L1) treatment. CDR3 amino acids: CASSELAGYTEAFF. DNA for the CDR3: TGTGCCAGCAGTGAACTGGCAGGGTACACTGAAGCTTTCTTT.